This T cell receptor beta chain derives from a study of cytomegalovirus exposure and HLA in healthy donors. About the research overall: Prior work identified 100 million to 130 million unique TCR beta sequences in around 170 million T cells.

PCR involved 60 Vbeta and 13 Jbeta primers. Some clones are missing from TCRdb's copy, which holds only in-frame ones; the method was immunoSEQ multiplex PCR. The repertoire has approximately 100,000 clones, under 90% of them found once; the top ten carry less than 2.5%. In its sample, this clone was seen a few times. Its antigen remains unknown. Broader study findings: Researchers reported from a later analysis that most CMV-associated TCR beta chains appeared HLA-restricted. Within the data, a cluster of highly shared sequence variants was likely a sequencing artifact. In a later analysis, TCR beta V- and J-gene trimming was associated with a missense DCLRE1C variant.

CDR3 size: 10 residues. V lost 8 bases, J lost 5 bases, and 6 bases lay in between. Germline lookup yields CDR1 MNHNY and CDR2 SVGAGI (reference sequence). The clonotype originates from a woman younger than 45 in good health and CMV-seronegative. The sample was PBMCs. The genes are TRBV6-6 and TRBJ2-5; no clear D gene. This CDR3 reads CASRRETQYF. The CDR3 DNA sequence: TGTGCCAGCCGGCGGGAGACCCAGTACTTC.